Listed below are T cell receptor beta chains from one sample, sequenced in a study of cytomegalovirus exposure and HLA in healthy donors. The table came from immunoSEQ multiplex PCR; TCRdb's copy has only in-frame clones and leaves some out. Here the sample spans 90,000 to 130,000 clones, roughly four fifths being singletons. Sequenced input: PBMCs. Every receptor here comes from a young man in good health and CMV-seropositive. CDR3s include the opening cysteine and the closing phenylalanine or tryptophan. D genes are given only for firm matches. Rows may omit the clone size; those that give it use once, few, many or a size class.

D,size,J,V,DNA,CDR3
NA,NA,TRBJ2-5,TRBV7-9,TGTGCCAGCAGCTCCCTTTGGGGCAGGGAAAACCAAGAGACCCAGTACTTC,CASSSLWGRENQETQYF
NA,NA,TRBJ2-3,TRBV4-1,TGCGCCAGCAGCCAAGTCACGCGGCTCACAGATACGCAGTATTTT,CASSQVTRLTDTQYF
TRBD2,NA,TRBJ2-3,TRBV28,TGTGCCAGCAGTTCAAGCGGGGATAGAGATACGCAGTATTTT,CASSSSGDRDTQYF
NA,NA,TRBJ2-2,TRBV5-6,TGTGCCAGCAGCTTGGGGAGTTTCGGGGAGCTGTTTTTT,CASSLGSFGELFF
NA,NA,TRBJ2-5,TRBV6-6,TGTGCCAGCAGTTTTAATAGAGGGGGTGGTAGAGAGACCCAGTACTTC,CASSFNRGGGRETQYF
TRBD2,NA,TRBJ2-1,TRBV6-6,TGTGCCAGCAGTGTTCTAGCGGGAGTCCACAATGAGCAGTTCTTC,CASSVLAGVHNEQFF
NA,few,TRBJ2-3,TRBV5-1,TGCGCCAGCAGCTCCCGGGGGAAACTGGGAGATACGCAGTATTTT,CASSSRGKLGDTQYF
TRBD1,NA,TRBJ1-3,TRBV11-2,TGTGCCAGCCAAGACAGGGCCGGAAACACCATATATTTT,CASQDRAGNTIYF
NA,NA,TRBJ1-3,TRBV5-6,TGTGCCAGCAGCTTGGGGGCAGGTGGAAACACCATATATTTT,CASSLGAGGNTIYF
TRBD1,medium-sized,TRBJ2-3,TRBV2,TGTGCCAGCAGTGAAGGACAGGGCCCAGATACGCAGTATTTT,CASSEGQGPDTQYF
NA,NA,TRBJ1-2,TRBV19,TGTGCCAGTAGCTCCATTTCCGGGGGCTACACCTTC,CASSSISGGYTF